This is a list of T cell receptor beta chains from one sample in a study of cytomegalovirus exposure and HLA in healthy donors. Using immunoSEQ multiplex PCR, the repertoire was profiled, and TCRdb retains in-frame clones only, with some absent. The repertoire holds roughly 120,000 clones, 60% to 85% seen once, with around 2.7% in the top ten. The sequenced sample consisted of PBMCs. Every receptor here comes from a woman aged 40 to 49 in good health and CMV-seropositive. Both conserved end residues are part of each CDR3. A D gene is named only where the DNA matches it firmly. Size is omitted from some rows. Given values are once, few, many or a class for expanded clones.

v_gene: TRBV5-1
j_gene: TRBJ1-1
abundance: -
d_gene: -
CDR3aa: CASSLYRDTEAFF
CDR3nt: TGCGCCAGCAGCCTATACAGAGACACTGAAGCTTTCTTT

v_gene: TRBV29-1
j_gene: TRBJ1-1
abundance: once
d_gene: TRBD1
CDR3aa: CSVCRGQNTEAFF
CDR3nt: TGCAGCGTTTGCAGGGGGCAAAACACTGAAGCTTTCTTT

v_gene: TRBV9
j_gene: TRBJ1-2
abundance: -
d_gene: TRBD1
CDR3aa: CASSVEKWADRPPAF
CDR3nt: TGTGCCAGCAGCGTAGAAAAGTGGGCGGACAGGCCCCCCGCCTTC

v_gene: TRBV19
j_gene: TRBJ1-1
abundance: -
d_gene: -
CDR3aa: CASSIGAVNTEAFF
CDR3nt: TGTGCCAGTAGTATAGGAGCTGTGAACACTGAAGCTTTCTTT

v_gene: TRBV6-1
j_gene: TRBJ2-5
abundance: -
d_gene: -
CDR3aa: CASSVGGPVQETQYF
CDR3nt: TGTGCCAGCAGTGTGGGGGGGCCTGTTCAAGAGACCCAGTACTTC

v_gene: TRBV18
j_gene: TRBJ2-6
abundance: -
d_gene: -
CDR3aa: CASSLGTGANVLTF
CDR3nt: TGTGCCAGCTCCCTCGGGACAGGGGCCAACGTCCTGACTTTC

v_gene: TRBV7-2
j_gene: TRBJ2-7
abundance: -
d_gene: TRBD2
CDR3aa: CASSSDFAGGGQYF
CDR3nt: TGTGCCAGCAGCTCAGACTTTGCGGGAGGGGGGCAGTACTTC

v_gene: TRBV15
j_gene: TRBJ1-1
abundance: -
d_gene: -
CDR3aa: CATSRNRQVMNTEAFF
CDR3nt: TGTGCCACCAGCAGAAACCGACAGGTCATGAACACTGAAGCTTTCTTT

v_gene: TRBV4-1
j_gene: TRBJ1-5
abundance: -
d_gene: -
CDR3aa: CASSQGVGKSNQPQHF
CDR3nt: TGCGCCAGCAGCCAAGGAGTCGGGAAAAGCAATCAGCCCCAGCATTTT

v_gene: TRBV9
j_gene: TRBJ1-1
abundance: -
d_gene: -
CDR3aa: CASSPRHGGNTEAFF
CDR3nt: TGTGCCAGCAGCCCACGCCATGGGGGCAACACTGAAGCTTTCTTT

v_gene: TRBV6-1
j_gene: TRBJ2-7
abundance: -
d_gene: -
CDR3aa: CASSATVAEQYF
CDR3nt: TGTGCCAGCAGTGCGACAGTAGCCGAGCAGTACTTC

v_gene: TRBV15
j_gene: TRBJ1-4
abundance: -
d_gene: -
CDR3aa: CATSRTLEKLFF
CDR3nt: TGTGCCACCAGCAGAACTTTGGAAAAACTGTTTTTT

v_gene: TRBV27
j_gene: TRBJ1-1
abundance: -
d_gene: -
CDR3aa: CASRSYSGDTEAFF
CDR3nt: TGTGCCAGCAGATCCTATTCAGGGGACACTGAAGCTTTCTTT

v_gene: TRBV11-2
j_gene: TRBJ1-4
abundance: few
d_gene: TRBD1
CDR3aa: CASTADRVEKLFF
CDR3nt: TGTGCCAGCACCGCGGACAGGGTAGAAAAACTGTTTTTT

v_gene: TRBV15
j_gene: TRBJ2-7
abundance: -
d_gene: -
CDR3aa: CATSRAGLGYEQYF
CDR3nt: TGTGCCACCAGCAGGGCAGGGCTGGGCTACGAGCAGTACTTC

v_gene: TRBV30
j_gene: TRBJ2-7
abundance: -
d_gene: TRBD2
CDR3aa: CAWSSYPREGREQYF
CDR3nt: TGTGCCTGGAGCTCCTACCCGCGGGAGGGGCGGGAGCAGTACTTC

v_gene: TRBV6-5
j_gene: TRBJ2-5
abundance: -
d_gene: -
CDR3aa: CASSYSGVRETQYF
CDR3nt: TGTGCCAGCAGTTACTCGGGAGTAAGAGAGACCCAGTACTTC

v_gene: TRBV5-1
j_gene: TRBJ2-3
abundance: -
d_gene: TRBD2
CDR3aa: CASSLGGALTDTQYF
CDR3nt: TGCGCCAGCAGTCTCGGGGGGGCCCTCACAGATACGCAGTATTTT

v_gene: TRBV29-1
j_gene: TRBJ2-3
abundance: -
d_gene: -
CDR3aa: CSVERPLTDTQYF
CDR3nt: TGCAGCGTTGAGAGGCCGCTCACAGATACGCAGTATTTT

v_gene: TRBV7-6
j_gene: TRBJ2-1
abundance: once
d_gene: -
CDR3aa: CASSSRDYNEQFF
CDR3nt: TGTGCCAGCAGCTCCCGGGATTACAATGAGCAGTTCTTC

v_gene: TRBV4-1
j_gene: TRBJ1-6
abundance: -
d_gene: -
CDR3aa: CASSQVQGLSYSPLHF
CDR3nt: TGCGCCAGCAGCCAAGTACAGGGTCTATCGTATTCACCCCTCCACTTT

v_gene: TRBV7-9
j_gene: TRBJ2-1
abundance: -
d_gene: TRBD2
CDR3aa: CASSFTSGYNEQFF
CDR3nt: TGTGCCAGCAGCTTTACTAGCGGCTACAATGAGCAGTTCTTC

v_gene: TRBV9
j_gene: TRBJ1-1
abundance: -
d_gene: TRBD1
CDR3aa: CASSLGTGETEAFF
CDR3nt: TGTGCCAGCAGCCTAGGGACAGGGGAAACTGAAGCTTTCTTT

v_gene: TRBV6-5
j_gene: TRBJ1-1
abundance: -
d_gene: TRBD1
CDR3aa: CASSPTGGEAFF
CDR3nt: TGTGCCAGCAGTCCTACAGGGGGGGAAGCTTTCTTT

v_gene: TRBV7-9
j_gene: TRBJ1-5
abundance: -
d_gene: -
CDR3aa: CASSPGHGNQPQHF
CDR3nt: TGTGCCAGCAGCCCTGGGCACGGCAATCAGCCCCAGCATTTT

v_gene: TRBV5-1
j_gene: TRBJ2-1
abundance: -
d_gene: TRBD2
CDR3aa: CASSWSGTSDTFSYNEQFF
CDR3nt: TGCGCCAGCAGCTGGTCCGGGACTAGTGATACTTTCTCCTACAATGAGCAGTTCTTC

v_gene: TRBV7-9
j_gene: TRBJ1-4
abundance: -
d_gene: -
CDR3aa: CASSQTGGPNEKLFF
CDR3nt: TGTGCCAGCAGCCAAACCGGGGGTCCCAATGAAAAACTGTTTTTT

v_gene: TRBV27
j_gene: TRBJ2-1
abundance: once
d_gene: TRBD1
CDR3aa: CATGWTGGYNEQFF
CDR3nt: TGTGCCACCGGCTGGACAGGGGGCTACAATGAGCAGTTCTTC

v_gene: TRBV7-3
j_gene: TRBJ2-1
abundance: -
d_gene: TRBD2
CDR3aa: CASSTQGLADSYNEQFF
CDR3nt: TGTGCCAGCAGCACCCAGGGACTAGCGGACTCCTACAATGAGCAGTTCTTC

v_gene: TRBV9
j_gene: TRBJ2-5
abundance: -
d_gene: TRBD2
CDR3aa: CASSQSGTGETQYF
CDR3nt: TGTGCCAGCAGCCAGAGCGGGACCGGAGAGACCCAGTACTTC

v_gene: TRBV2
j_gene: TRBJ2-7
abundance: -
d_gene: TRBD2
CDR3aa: CAHRDPAGEHPYEQYF
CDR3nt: TGTGCCCACCGGGACCCAGCGGGAGAGCACCCCTACGAGCAGTACTTC

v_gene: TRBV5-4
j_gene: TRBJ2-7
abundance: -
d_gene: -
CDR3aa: CASSLGPSKYEQYF
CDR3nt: TGTGCCAGCAGCTTGGGTCCATCTAAATACGAGCAGTACTTC

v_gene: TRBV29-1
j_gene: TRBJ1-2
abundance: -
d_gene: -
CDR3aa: CSVDVGGANGYTF
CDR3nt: TGCAGCGTGGATGTGGGGGGGGCGAATGGCTACACCTTC

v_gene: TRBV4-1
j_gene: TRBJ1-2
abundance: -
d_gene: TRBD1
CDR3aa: CASSPPDRGPYGYTF
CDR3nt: TGCGCCAGCAGCCCCCCGGACAGGGGACCCTATGGCTACACCTTC

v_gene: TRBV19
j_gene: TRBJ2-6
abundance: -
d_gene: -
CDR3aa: CASSISSGANVLTF
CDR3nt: TGTGCCAGTAGTATATCGTCTGGGGCCAACGTCCTGACTTTC

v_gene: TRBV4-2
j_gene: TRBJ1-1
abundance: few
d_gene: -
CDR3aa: CASSQDFGRRRPNTEAFF
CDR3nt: TGTGCCAGCAGCCAAGATTTCGGCAGGCGACGCCCGAACACTGAAGCTTTCTTT

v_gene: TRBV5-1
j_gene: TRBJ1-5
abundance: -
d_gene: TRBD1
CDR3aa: CASSLEGADQPQHF
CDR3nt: TGCGCCAGCAGCTTGGAGGGGGCCGATCAGCCCCAGCATTTT

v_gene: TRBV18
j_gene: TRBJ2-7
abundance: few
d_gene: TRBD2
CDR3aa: CASSPLAGSYEQYF
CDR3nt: TGTGCCAGCTCACCACTAGCGGGGTCTTACGAGCAGTACTTC

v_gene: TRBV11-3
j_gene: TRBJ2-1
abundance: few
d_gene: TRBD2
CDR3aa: CASSYASGSASYNEQFF
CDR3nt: TGTGCCAGCAGCTATGCTAGCGGGAGCGCCTCCTACAATGAGCAGTTCTTC

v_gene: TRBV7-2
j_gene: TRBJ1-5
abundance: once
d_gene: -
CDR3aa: CASSFRTDNQPQHF
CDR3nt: TGTGCCAGCAGCTTCAGGACAGACAATCAGCCCCAGCATTTT

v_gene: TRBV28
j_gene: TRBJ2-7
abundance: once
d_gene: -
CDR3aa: CASIPEGLPRYEQYF
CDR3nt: TGTGCCAGCATACCTGAGGGACTCCCGAGGTACGAGCAGTACTTC

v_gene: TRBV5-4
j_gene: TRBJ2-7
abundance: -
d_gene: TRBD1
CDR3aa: CASSHRDRASYEQYF
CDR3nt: TGTGCCAGCAGCCACCGGGACAGGGCTTCCTACGAGCAGTACTTC

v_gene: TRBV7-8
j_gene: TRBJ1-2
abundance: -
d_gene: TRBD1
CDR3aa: CASSSTGTGSNYGYTF
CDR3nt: TGTGCCAGCAGCTCCACCGGGACAGGGTCTAACTATGGCTACACCTTC

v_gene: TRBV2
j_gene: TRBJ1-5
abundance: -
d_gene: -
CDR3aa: CASSEQGFGNQPQHF
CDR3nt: TGTGCCAGCAGTGAGCAGGGTTTTGGCAATCAGCCCCAGCATTTT

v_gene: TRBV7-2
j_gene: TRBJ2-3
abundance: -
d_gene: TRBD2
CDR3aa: CASSLRLAASTDTQYF
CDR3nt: TGTGCCAGCAGCCTCAGACTAGCGGCTAGCACAGATACGCAGTATTTT

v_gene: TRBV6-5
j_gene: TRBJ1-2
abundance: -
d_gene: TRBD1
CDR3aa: CASSYSGTANYGYTF
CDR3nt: TGTGCCAGCAGTTACTCCGGGACAGCAAACTATGGCTACACCTTC

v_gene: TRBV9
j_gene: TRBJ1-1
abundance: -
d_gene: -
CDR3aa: CASSVGRDTEAFF
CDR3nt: TGTGCCAGCAGCGTCGGCAGGGACACTGAAGCTTTCTTT

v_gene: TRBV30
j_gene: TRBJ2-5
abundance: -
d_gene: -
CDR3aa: CAWSVRVGSETQYF
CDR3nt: TGTGCCTGGAGTGTACGGGTCGGGAGTGAGACCCAGTACTTC

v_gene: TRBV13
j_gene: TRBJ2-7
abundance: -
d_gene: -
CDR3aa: CASSFTDRTGYEQYF
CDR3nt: TGTGCCAGCAGTTTTACGGACAGAACAGGCTACGAGCAGTACTTC

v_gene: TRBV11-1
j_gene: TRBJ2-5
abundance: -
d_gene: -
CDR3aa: CASTLRARETQYF
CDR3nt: TGTGCCAGCACCCTAAGAGCAAGAGAGACCCAGTACTTC

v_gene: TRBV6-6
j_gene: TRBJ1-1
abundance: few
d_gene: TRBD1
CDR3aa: CASSYGRGDEAFF
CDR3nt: TGTGCCAGCAGTTACGGCAGGGGGGATGAAGCTTTCTTT

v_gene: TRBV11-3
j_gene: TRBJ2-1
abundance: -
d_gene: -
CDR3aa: CASSKRGNEQFF
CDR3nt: TGTGCCAGCAGCAAGAGGGGGAATGAGCAGTTCTTC

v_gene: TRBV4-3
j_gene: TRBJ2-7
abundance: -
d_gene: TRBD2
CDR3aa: CASSPSVGRDYEQYF
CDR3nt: TGCGCCAGCAGCCCTTCAGTCGGGAGGGACTACGAGCAGTACTTC

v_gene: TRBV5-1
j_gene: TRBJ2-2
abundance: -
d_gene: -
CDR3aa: CASSRRLNTGELFF
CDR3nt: TGCGCCAGCAGCCGCCGACTAAACACCGGGGAGCTGTTTTTT

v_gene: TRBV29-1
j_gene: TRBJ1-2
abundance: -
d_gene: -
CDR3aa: CSVQLGYEYGYTF
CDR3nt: TGCAGCGTCCAACTTGGTTATGAGTATGGCTACACCTTC

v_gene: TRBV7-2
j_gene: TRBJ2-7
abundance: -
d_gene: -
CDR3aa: CASSLPGVYEQYF
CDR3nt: TGTGCCAGCAGCTTACCAGGGGTCTACGAGCAGTACTTC

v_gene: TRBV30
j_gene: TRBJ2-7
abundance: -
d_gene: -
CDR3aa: CAWSLGSGRTKREQYF
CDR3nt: TGTGCCTGGAGTCTGGGATCGGGGAGAACTAAACGGGAGCAGTACTTC

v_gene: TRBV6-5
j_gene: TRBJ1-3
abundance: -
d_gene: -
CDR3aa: CASSYGLQGSGNTIYF
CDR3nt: TGTGCCAGCAGTTATGGGTTACAGGGCTCTGGAAACACCATATATTTT

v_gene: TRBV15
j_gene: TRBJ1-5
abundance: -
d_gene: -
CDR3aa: CATSREESSNQPQHF
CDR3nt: TGTGCCACCAGCAGAGAAGAGAGTAGCAATCAGCCCCAGCATTTT